These T cell receptor beta chains were read from a single sample in a study of blood T cell repertoires in COVID-19. Measured with immunoSEQ multiplex PCR; TCRdb has only the in-frame clones, and not every one. This sample has more than 90,000 clones, with approximately 78% found just once. The source material was peripheral blood. The receptor set was obtained from a man aged 65-85 years with acute or convalescent COVID-19. Each CDR3 is given with its conserved first and last residue. Each record gives: V gene, CDR3 protein.

v_call: TRBV19
cdr3_aa: CASSINTPISNQPQHF

v_call: TRBV3-1/TRBV3-2
cdr3_aa: CASSQQWGSRNYGYTF

v_call: TRBV5-1
cdr3_aa: CASSLGRTDEKLFF

v_call: TRBV9
cdr3_aa: CASSVDSGSTSKLFF

v_call: TRBV19
cdr3_aa: CASSIAGTSSYEQYF

v_call: TRBV5-1
cdr3_aa: CASSLTVLNEGYTF

v_call: TRBV4-2
cdr3_aa: CASSQSGQGASNQPQHF

v_call: TRBV6-6
cdr3_aa: CASSRPGDTGELFF

v_call: TRBV7-9
cdr3_aa: CASIRSGVRTTGELFF

v_call: TRBV28
cdr3_aa: CASSLGGSNQPQHF

v_call: TRBV19
cdr3_aa: CASSVDTNQPQHF

v_call: TRBV28
cdr3_aa: CASTPRGLSSYNEQFF

v_call: TRBV6-5
cdr3_aa: CASSYRFTLINSPLHF

v_call: TRBV7-2
cdr3_aa: CASSFNFRNTEAFF

v_call: TRBV9
cdr3_aa: CASSVGLRSSGANVLTF

v_call: TRBV19
cdr3_aa: CATESGEGNSPLHF

v_call: TRBV11-2
cdr3_aa: CASSPRGERTDTQYF

v_call: TRBV6-5
cdr3_aa: CASSTGGQGVYEQYF

v_call: TRBV7-9
cdr3_aa: CASSRSGRASGETQYF

v_call: TRBV9
cdr3_aa: CASSASAGAYEQYF

v_call: TRBV6-2/TRBV6-3
cdr3_aa: CASSVTGAGTGELFF

v_call: TRBV5-6
cdr3_aa: CASSRSSGRVLGNEQFF

v_call: TRBV7-2
cdr3_aa: CASSSDKKVQPQHF

v_call: TRBV21-1
cdr3_aa: CASSKEDPGGAAGNTIYF

v_call: TRBV30
cdr3_aa: CAWSVGSGNEKLFF

v_call: TRBV28
cdr3_aa: CASSLRGQGAGNIQYF

v_call: TRBV28
cdr3_aa: CASRLGSPGQGERLGNQPQHF

v_call: TRBV7-9
cdr3_aa: CASSGQGNQPQHF

v_call: TRBV6-5
cdr3_aa: CASRSSGANVLTF

v_call: TRBV19
cdr3_aa: CASTPRDRVDIQYF

v_call: TRBV10-3
cdr3_aa: CAITEGRGITEAFF

v_call: TRBV9
cdr3_aa: CASSVTGTGGDTEAFF

v_call: TRBV24-1
cdr3_aa: CATSDVKETQYF

v_call: TRBV3-1/TRBV3-2
cdr3_aa: CASSPTGALGGTPLHF

v_call: TRBV5-1
cdr3_aa: CASSLGRGGADRGTQYF

v_call: TRBV15
cdr3_aa: CATSRAPGGLGYTF

v_call: TRBV15
cdr3_aa: CATSRDTTGNEQYF

v_call: TRBV6-5
cdr3_aa: CASNVQTGGNQPQHF

v_call: TRBV9
cdr3_aa: CASSEGGALAKNIQYF

v_call: TRBV11-3
cdr3_aa: CASSLDRGGEQFF

v_call: TRBV9
cdr3_aa: CASSARTADNEQFF

v_call: TRBV5-1
cdr3_aa: CASSLAQGVRNEQFF

v_call: TRBV15
cdr3_aa: CATSGGTGGYTF

v_call: TRBV3-1/TRBV3-2
cdr3_aa: CASSDMGLAGGRLKQFF

v_call: TRBV14
cdr3_aa: CASSQGGQSEKLFF

v_call: TRBV7-6
cdr3_aa: CASSLVGGPNTGELFF

v_call: TRBV6-6
cdr3_aa: CASSFRTARSTDTQYF

v_call: TRBV19
cdr3_aa: CASSAGTGATGELFF

v_call: TRBV18
cdr3_aa: CASYRGFGNEKLFF

v_call: TRBV24-1
cdr3_aa: CATSDPGLAGAGELFF

v_call: TRBV12-3/TRBV12-4
cdr3_aa: CASSRGGPSEQFF

v_call: TRBV28
cdr3_aa: CASSRDTALYGYTF

v_call: TRBV5-1
cdr3_aa: CASSFSSSYEQYF

v_call: TRBV12-3/TRBV12-4
cdr3_aa: CASSRQGTYGYTF